The 5 T cell receptor beta chains reported below all come from one sample, sequenced in a study of blood T cell repertoires in COVID-19 (dated by TCRdb to about 2020). Library prep was done by the immunoSEQ multiplex PCR assay. What TCRdb holds here is the immuneACCESS table cut down to in-frame rearrangements. Part of the clones is not present; checked against another copy, under half of the missing clones reflect an unresolved V gene, and the others are unexplained. This sample comprises 200,000 or so clones, 84% of them detected only once. The ten largest clones take up over 13% of the sample. Sequencing was done on a sample of peripheral blood. These receptor sequences come from a man aged 25 to 40 with active or convalescent COVID-19.

The chain combines TRBV28 with TRBJ1-1; tentative D call: TRBD1 (5 bases). The CDR3 extends over 14 amino acids. V was clipped by 3 bases and J by 1 base, with 9 bases between them. Looked up from germline, CDR1 is MDHEN and CDR2 is SYDVKM. The CDR3 here is CASSFPGGNTEAFF. The CDR3 DNA is TGTGCCAGCAGTTTCCCGGGGGGGAACACTGAAGCTTTCTTT.

The chain employs TRBV6-1 and TRBJ1-3; D remains ambiguous. The CDR3 length is 16 residues. With 1 base removed from V and 10 bases from J, the gap between germline ends came to 20 bases. Germline loops: CDR1 MNHNS, CDR2 SASEGT. For the CDR3, the DNA is TGTGCCAGCAGTGAAGAAGGGAGGAGCGGTCGAGGAACCATATATTTT. Protein sequence: CASSEEGRSGRGTIYF.

The chain couples TRBV6-6 to TRBJ1-1; possible D gene TRBD1, 5 bases. Deletions cut 7 bases from V and 1 base from J, with 16 bases between. Germline V lookup: CDR1 MNHNY, CDR2 SVGAGI (reference sequence). This CDR3 region has 15 residues. The CDR3 nucleotides read TGTGCCAGCACTCACTCTCGGCAGGGGAACACTGAAGCTTTCTTT. This encodes CASTHSRQGNTEAFF.

The V call is TRBV6-1, the J call TRBJ1-2; no reliable D call. Trimming left V 6 bases short and J 6 bases short, with 17 bases between. Germline lookup yields CDR1 MNHNS and CDR2 SASEGT. This CDR3 spans 14 amino acids. Here the CDR3 reads CASSTSRAPDGYTF. CDR3 DNA: TGTGCCAGCAGCACGAGTCGAGCTCCCGATGGCTACACCTTC.

J is TRBJ2-7 and V is TRBV6-6; 8 bases are shared with TRBD1. The J segment lost 3 bases and the V segment lost 4 bases, leaving 11 bases of the junction unmatched. CDR1 and CDR2 (germline): MNHNY, SVGAGI (reference sequence). The CDR3 spans 16 residues. The CDR3 bases are TGTGCCAGCAGTTCCACTACCGGGACAGGCAACTACGAGCAGTACTTC. Residues: CASSSTTGTGNYEQYF.